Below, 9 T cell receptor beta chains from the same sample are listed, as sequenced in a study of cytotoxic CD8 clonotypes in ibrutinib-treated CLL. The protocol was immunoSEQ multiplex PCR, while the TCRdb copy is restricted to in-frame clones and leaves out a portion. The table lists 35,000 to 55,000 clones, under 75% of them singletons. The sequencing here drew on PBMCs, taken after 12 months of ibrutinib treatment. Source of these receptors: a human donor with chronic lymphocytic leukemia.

The CDR3 spells CASDRGGNEQYF. The CDR3 DNA reads as TGTGCCAGCGATAGGGGAGGGAACGAGCAGTACTTC. The V and J genes are TRBV2 and TRBJ2-7, with 7 bases that match TRBD2. In germline, CDR1 is SNHLY, CDR2 FYNNEI. CDR3 length: 12 amino acids. V shed 8 bases, J shed 5 bases, and the junction held 6 bases outside the gene matches. The complete variable domain, with remaining parts taken from reference TRBV2 and TRBJ2-7, reads EPEVTQTPSHQVTQMGQEVILRCVPISNHLYFYWYRQILGQKVEFLVSFYNNEISEKSEIFDDQFSVERPDGSNFTLKIRSTKLEDSAMYFCASDRGGNEQYFGPGTRLTVT.

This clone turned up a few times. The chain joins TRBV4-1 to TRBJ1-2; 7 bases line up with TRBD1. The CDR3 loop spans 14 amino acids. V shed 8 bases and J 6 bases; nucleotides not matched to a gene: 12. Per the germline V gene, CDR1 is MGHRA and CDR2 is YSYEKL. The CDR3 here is CASRPGGQLDGYTF. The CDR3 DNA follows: TGCGCCAGCCGACCCGGGGGACAGTTAGATGGCTACACCTTC.

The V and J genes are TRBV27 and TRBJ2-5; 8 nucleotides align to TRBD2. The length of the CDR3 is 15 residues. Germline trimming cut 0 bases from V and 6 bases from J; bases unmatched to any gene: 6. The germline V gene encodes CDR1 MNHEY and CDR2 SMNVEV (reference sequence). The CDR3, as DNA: TGTGCCAGCAGTTTATCGACGGGGGGGCCGAAGACCCAGTACTTC. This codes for CASSLSTGGPKTQYF.

Here the CDR3 reads CASSLGEVYEQYF. The CDR3, as DNA: TGCGCCAGCAGCTTGGGCGAGGTCTACGAGCAGTACTTC. V is TRBV5-1 and J is TRBJ2-7; unclear D gene. The CDR3 contains 13 residues. V was pared by 0 bases and J by 3 bases, with 7 bases between. Germline CDR1 reads SGHRS; CDR2 reads YFSETQ. Full variable domain (outside the CDR3, taken from reference TRBV5-1 and TRBJ2-7): KAGVTQTPRYLIKTRGQQVTLSCSPISGHRSVSWYQQTPGQGLQFLFEYFSETQRNKGNFPGRFSGRQFSNSRSEMNVSTLELGDSALYLCASSLGEVYEQYFGPGTRLTVT.

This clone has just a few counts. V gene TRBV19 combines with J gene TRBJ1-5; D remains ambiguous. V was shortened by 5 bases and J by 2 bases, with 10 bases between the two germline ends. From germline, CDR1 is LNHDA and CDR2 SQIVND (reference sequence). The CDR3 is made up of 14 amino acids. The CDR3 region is CASSPNPGNQPQHF. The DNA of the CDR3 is TGTGCCAGTAGTCCTAATCCGGGCAATCAGCCCCAGCATTTT.

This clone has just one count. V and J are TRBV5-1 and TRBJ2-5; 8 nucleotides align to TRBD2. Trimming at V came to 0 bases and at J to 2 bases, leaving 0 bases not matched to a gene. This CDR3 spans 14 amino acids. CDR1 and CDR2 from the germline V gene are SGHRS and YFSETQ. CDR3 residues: CASSLGGGQETQYF. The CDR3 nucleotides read TGCGCCAGCAGCTTGGGCGGGGGGCAAGAGACCCAGTACTTC.

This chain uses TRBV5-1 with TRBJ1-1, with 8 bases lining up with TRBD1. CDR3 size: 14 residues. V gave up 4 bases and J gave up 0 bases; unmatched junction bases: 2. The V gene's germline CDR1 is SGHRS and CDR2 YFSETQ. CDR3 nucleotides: TGCGCCAGCAGCGCGGGACAGGTGAACACTGAAGCTTTCTTT. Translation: CASSAGQVNTEAFF.

The CDR3 nucleotides read TGTGCCAGTAGTATTTTTAGGGGGTTAAATCAGCCCCAGCATTTT. This translates into CASSIFRGLNQPQHF. The rearrangement links TRBV19 to TRBJ1-5; the D gene is possibly TRBD1 (6 bases). V gave up 3 bases and J gave up 4 bases, with 13 bases separating them. This CDR3 has 15 residues. Germline V gene lookup returns CDR1 LNHDA and CDR2 SQIVND (reference sequence).

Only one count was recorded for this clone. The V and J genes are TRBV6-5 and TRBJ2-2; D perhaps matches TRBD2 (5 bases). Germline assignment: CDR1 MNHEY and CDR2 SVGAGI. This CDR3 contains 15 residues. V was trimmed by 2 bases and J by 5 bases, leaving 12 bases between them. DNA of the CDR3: TGTGCCAGCAGTTACCTCCGAGGAGGAACCGGGGAGCTGTTTTTT. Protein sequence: CASSYLRGGTGELFF.